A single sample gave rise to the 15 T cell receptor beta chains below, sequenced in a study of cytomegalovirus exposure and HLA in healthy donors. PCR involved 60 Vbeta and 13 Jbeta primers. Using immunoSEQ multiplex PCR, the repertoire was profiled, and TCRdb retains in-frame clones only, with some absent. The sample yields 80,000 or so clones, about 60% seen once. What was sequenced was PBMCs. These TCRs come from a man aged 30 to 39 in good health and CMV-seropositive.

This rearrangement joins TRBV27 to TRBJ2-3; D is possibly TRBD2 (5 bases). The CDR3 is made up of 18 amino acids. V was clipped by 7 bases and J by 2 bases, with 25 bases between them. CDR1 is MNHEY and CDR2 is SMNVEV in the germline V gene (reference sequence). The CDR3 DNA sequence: TGTGCCAGCACCTCCGAAACAGATCTCACGGAGGCCACAGATACGCAGTATTTT. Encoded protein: CASTSETDLTEATDTQYF.

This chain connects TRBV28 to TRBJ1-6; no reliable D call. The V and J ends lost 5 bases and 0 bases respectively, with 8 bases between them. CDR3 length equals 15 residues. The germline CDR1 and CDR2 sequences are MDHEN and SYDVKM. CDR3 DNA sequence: TGTGCCAGCAGTGGACTCATCTCCTATAATTCACCCCTCCACTTT. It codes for CASSGLISYNSPLHF.

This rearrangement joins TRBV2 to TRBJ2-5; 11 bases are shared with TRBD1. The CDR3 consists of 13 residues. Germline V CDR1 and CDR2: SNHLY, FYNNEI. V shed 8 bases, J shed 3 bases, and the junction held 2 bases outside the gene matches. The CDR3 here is CASRTGGEETQYF. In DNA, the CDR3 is TGTGCCAGCCGGACAGGGGGCGAAGAGACCCAGTACTTC.

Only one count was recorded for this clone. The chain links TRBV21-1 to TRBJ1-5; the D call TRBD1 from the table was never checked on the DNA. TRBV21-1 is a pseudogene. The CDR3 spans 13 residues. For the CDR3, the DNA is TGTGCCAGCAGCAAGGACACTAATCAGCCCCAGCATTTT. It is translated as CASSKDTNQPQHF.

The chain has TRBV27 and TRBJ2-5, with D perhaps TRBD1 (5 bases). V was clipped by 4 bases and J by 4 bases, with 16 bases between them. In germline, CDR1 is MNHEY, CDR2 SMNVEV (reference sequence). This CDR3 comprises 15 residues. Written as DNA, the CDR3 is TGTGCCAGCAGTTCCTACGACACAGGAATAGAGACCCAGTACTTC. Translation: CASSSYDTGIETQYF.

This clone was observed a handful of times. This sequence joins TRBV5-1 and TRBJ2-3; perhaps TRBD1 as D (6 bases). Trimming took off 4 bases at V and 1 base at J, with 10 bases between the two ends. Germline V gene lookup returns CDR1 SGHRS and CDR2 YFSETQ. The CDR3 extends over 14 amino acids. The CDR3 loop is CASSPDRGTDTQYF. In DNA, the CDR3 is TGCGCCAGCAGCCCGGACAGAGGCACAGATACGCAGTATTTT.

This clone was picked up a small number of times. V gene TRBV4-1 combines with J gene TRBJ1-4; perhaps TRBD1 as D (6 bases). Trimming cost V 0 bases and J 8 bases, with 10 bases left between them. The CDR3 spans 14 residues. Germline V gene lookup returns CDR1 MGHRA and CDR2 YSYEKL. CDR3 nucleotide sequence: TGCGCCAGCAGCCAAGATCGAGACAGGGAAAAACTGTTTTTT. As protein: CASSQDRDREKLFF.

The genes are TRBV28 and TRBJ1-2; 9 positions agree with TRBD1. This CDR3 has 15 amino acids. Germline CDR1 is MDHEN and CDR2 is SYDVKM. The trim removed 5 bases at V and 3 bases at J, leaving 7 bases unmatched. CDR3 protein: CASSPQDRGDYGYTF. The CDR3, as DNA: TGTGCCAGCAGTCCCCAAGACAGGGGGGACTATGGCTACACCTTC.

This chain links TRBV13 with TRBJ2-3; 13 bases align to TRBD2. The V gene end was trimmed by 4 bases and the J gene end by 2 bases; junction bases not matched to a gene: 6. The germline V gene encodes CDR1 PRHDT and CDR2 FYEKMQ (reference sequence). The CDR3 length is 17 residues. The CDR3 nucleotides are TGTGCCAGCAGCTCAAGACTAGCGGGGGGCAACACAGATACGCAGTATTTT. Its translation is CASSSRLAGGNTDTQYF.

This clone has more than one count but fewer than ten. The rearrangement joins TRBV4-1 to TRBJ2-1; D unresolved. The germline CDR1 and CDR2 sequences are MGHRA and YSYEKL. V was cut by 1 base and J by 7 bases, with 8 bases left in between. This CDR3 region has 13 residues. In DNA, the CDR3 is TGCGCCAGCAGCCAAGTCACGAGGAATGAGCAGTTCTTC. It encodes CASSQVTRNEQFF.

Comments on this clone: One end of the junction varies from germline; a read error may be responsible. The CDR3 protein is CASSQERDSKVVF. CDR3 coding DNA: TGCGCCAGCAGCCAAGAGAGGGACAGCAAAGTGGTTTTT. The chain is built from TRBV4-1 and TRBJ1-3; 7 positions agree with TRBD1. The CDR3 contains 13 residues. Germline loops: CDR1 MGHRA, CDR2 YSYEKL.

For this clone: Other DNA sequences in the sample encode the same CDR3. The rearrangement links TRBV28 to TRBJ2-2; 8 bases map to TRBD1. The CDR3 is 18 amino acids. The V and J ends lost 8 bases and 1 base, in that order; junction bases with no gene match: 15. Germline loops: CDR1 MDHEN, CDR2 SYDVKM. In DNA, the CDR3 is TGTGCCAGCTCTCCGCCCCCTTTTGGGACAGGGAACACCGGGGAGCTGTTTTTT. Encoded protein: CASSPPPFGTGNTGELFF.

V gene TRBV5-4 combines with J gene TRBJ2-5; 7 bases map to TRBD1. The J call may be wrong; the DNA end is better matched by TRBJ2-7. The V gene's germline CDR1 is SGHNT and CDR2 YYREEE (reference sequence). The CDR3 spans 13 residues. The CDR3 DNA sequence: TGTGCCAGCAGCATAAACAGGGGTTACGAGCAGTACTTC. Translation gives CASSINRGYEQYF.

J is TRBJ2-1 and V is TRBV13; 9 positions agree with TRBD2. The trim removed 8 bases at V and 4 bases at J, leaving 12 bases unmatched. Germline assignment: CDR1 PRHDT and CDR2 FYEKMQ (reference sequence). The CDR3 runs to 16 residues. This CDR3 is CASHGLAGISYNEQFF. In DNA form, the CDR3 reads TGTGCCAGCCACGGGCTAGCGGGGATTTCGTACAATGAGCAGTTCTTC.

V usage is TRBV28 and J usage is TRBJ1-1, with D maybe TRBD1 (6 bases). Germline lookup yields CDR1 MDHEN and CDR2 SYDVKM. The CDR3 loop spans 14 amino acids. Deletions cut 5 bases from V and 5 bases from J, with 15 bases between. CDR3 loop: CASSVFRGRTEAFF. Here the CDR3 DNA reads TGTGCCAGCAGTGTATTCAGGGGTAGAACTGAAGCTTTCTTT.